What follows is one T cell receptor (beta chain) and its context. Original processing notes: Using reference gene primer amplification, nucleated cell counts were estimated. Produced via immunoSEQ multiplex PCR; TCRdb's table is partial and in-frame only. That table furnishes V, J and clone size, whereas the DNA furnished D and trimming. The sample has some 97,000 clones, 87% seen once; the top ten hold 7% to 9%. The sample belongs to a study of blood T cell repertoires in COVID-19. Whole-study context: In each case, the material was cDNA or gDNA derived from T cells, B-cell-depleted T cells, or PBMCs.

CDR1 LNHDA and CDR2 SQIVND come from the germline V gene (reference sequence). The CDR3 length is 15 residues. J was trimmed by 7 bases and V by 5 bases; bases with no gene match: 8. The sequenced material came from peripheral blood. This TCR was sampled from a man younger than 45 in a cohort sampled during active COVID-19. The V and J genes are TRBV19 and TRBJ1-5, with 10 nucleotides matching TRBD1. Written as DNA, the CDR3 is TGTGCCAGTAGTCTACTGACAGGGGGCGGGCAGCCCCAGCATTTT. This translates into CASSLLTGGGQPQHF.